Each of the 31 T cell receptor beta chains below was sequenced from the same sample in a study of blood T cell dynamics during melanoma immunotherapy. The assay was immunoSEQ multiplex PCR, and TCRdb's table has in-frame clones only and misses some. Of 25,000 to 35,000 clones detected, approximately 88% appear once; the ten largest clones hold approximately 10%. As for time point: week 3, after first cycle of checkpoint inhibitor. The sample consisted of blood, taken from a patient treated with checkpoint blockade. All receptors derive from a human donor with melanoma.

This clone was counted once. The chain combines TRBV19 with TRBJ2-6, with TRBD1 matching over 9 bases. Germline V lookup: CDR1 LNHDA, CDR2 SQIVND (reference sequence). The CDR3 sequence is 17 residues long. The ends lost 4 bases at V and 1 base at J; junction bases unmatched: 5. In DNA, the CDR3 is TGTGCCAGTAGTACCACAGGGGGCCGGTCTGGGGCCAACGTCCTGACTTTC. Amino acid sequence: CASSTTGGRSGANVLTF.

This chain links TRBV30 with TRBJ1-1; no clear D. Germline V CDR1 and CDR2: GTSNPN, SVGIG (reference sequence). The CDR3 covers 14 residues. V lost 2 bases to trimming and J lost 0 bases, with 10 bases between them. In DNA, the CDR3 is TGTGCCTGGAGTCCTGACGGGGTGAACACTGAAGCTTTCTTT. Translation: CAWSPDGVNTEAFF.

The CDR3 here is CASSQDPGTQYF. The CDR3 DNA sequence: TGCGCCAGCAGCCAAGATCCGGGGACCCAGTACTTC. The V call is TRBV4-1, the J call TRBJ2-5, with D unresolved. The CDR3 consists of 12 residues. Germline CDR1 reads MGHRA; CDR2 reads YSYEKL. The V end lost 0 bases, the J end lost 7 bases, and 6 bases lay between the germline ends.

This sequence joins TRBV14 and TRBJ1-1, with a possible D match to TRBD1 (5 bases). Trimming pared 4 bases from V and 2 bases from J, leaving 11 bases between. Germline CDR1 is SGHDN and CDR2 is FVKESK. The CDR3 has 14 amino acids. CDR3 region: CASSRVRTNTEAFF. The CDR3 DNA follows: TGTGCCAGCAGCCGGGTGCGGACAAACACTGAAGCTTTCTTT.

The V call is TRBV7-2, the J call TRBJ2-4; 9 bases match TRBD2. V lost 1 base to trimming and J lost 6 bases; unmatched junction nucleotides: 7. Germline loops: CDR1 SGHTA, CDR2 FQGNSA. The length of the CDR3 is 16 residues. CDR3 region: CASSLVGGRGGNIQYF. The CDR3 DNA follows: TGTGCCAGCAGCTTAGTCGGAGGGCGGGGGGGAAACATTCAGTACTTC.

This sequence joins TRBV19 and TRBJ1-1; the D is unclear. This CDR3 spans 16 amino acids. Germline assignment: CDR1 LNHDA and CDR2 SQIVND (reference sequence). The ends were cut back, 5 bases at V and 1 base at J, with 17 bases in the middle. The CDR3 coding sequence is TGTGCCAGTAGTTTTTCCTTTAAGGGATCGAACACTGAAGCTTTCTTT. The encoded protein is CASSFSFKGSNTEAFF.

The CDR3 sequence: CALQDFSGNTIYF. The DNA of the CDR3 is TGTGCCTTACAGGACTTCTCTGGAAACACCATATATTTT. V gene TRBV30 combines with J gene TRBJ1-3; D possibly corresponds to TRBD1 (5 bases). The V and J ends lost 7 bases and 0 bases respectively, with 10 bases between them. Per the germline V gene, CDR1 is GTSNPN and CDR2 is SVGIG (reference sequence). This CDR3 has 13 residues.

The chain carries TRBV19 and TRBJ1-1; D not resolved. CDR1 and CDR2 (germline): LNHDA, SQIVND (reference sequence). The CDR3 loop spans 14 amino acids. V was pared by 1 base and J by 1 base, with 7 bases between. The DNA of the CDR3 is TGTGCCAGTAGTATAGTCGGTCCGAACACTGAAGCTTTCTTT. This encodes CASSIVGPNTEAFF.

The chain's CDR3 is CASSQETGGMGGYTF. The DNA of the CDR3 is TGTGCCAGCAGCCAAGAGACAGGGGGCATGGGGGGCTACACCTTC. V and J are TRBV4-2 and TRBJ1-2; TRBD1 aligns across 10 bases. Germline lookup yields CDR1 LGHNA and CDR2 YNFKEQ. The CDR3 length is 15 residues. V trimming: 0 bases; J trimming: 8 bases; junction bases outside the gene matches: 6.

The rearrangement links TRBV19 to TRBJ2-1; D is undetermined. The CDR3 contains 13 residues. In germline, CDR1 is LNHDA, CDR2 SQIVND (reference sequence). V lost 3 bases to trimming and J lost 5 bases, with 8 bases between them. As DNA, the CDR3 is TGTGCCAGTAGTATCGGCAGTAACAATGAGCAGTTCTTC. Its translation is CASSIGSNNEQFF.

This clone has only one observation. V gene TRBV30 combines with J gene TRBJ2-7, with 10 positions matching TRBD1. CDR3 length equals 13 residues. Germline V lookup: CDR1 GTSNPN, CDR2 SVGIG (reference sequence). Trimming removed 4 bases from V and 3 bases from J; junction bases left unmatched: 3. The CDR3 region has the DNA TGTGCCTGGATGGGACAGGGGTACTACGAGCAGTACTTC. Its translation is CAWMGQGYYEQYF.

J is TRBJ1-2 and V is TRBV6-6; D remains unclear. This CDR3 spans 14 amino acids. V dropped 6 bases and J dropped 4 bases, with 15 bases sitting between them. Germline V gene sequence: CDR1 MNHNY, CDR2 SVGAGI (reference sequence). CDR3 DNA sequence: TGTGCCAGCAGCCCGGACGGGAGAGCCTATGGCTACACCTTC. Translation: CASSPDGRAYGYTF.

The genes are TRBV14 and TRBJ2-3, with no clear D. The germline V and J ends were trimmed by 3 bases and 4 bases, with 2 bases remaining between them. The CDR3 consists of 11 residues. Germline-derived CDR1 and CDR2 are SGHDN and FVKESK. In DNA, the CDR3 is TGTGCCAGCAGCCACCCAGATACGCAGTATTTT. Its protein is CASSHPDTQYF. Supplemented by reference TRBV14 and TRBJ2-3, the full variable domain reads EAGVTQFPSHSVIEKGQTVTLRCDPISGHDNLYWYRRVMGKEIKFLLHFVKESKQDESGMPNNRFLAERTGGTYSTLKVQPAELEDSGVYFCASSHPDTQYFGPGTRLTVL.

This clone was detected once. The chain employs TRBV5-1 and TRBJ2-3; weak D call: TRBD2 (7 bases). Trimming stripped 0 bases from V and 2 bases from J, with 13 bases between. The length of the CDR3 is 16 residues. Germline values: CDR1 SGHRS, CDR2 YFSETQ. CDR3 bases: TGCGCCAGCAGCTTGGTTCGGGGGGCCTACACAGATACGCAGTATTTT. This gives the protein CASSLVRGAYTDTQYF.

In its sample, this clone was seen a few times. The chain recombines TRBV7-8 with TRBJ1-1; no firm D call. The germline gives CDR1 SGHVS, CDR2 FQNEAQ. The CDR3 length is 15 residues. The V end lost 1 base, the J end lost 1 base, and 10 bases lay between the germline ends. CDR3 DNA sequence: TGTGCCAGCAGCTTAGGTCGGGTTCGGAACACTGAAGCTTTCTTT. This encodes CASSLGRVRNTEAFF.

The chain joins TRBV30 to TRBJ2-3, with 8 nucleotides matching TRBD1. Germline V gene lookup returns CDR1 GTSNPN and CDR2 SVGIG (reference sequence). The CDR3 runs to 13 residues. With V trimmed by 7 bases and J by 5 bases, 8 bases remained unmatched. The CDR3 DNA is TGTGCCTCTGTCCAGGGGGCGGGAGATACGCAGTATTTT. Translation: CASVQGAGDTQYF.

The CDR3 loop reads CAIKFEGTGGEAAFF. In DNA, the CDR3 is TGTGCCATCAAATTTGAGGGGACAGGGGGCGAGGCGGCTTTCTTT. The chain employs TRBV10-3 and TRBJ1-1; 12 bases align to TRBD1. After removal of 7 bases from V and 11 bases from J, the junction contained 14 bases not matched to a gene. Germline V CDR1 and CDR2: ENHRY, SYGVKD. The CDR3 covers 15 residues.

The gene calls are TRBV6-6 and TRBJ2-7; weak D call: TRBD2 (6 bases). V lost 0 bases and J lost 9, with 12 bases in between. This CDR3 is 13 amino acids long. CDR1 is MNHNY and CDR2 is SVGAGI in the germline V gene (reference sequence). CDR3 in DNA: TGTGCCAGCAGTTACTCGCGGAGGGAGTGGCAGTACTTC. Amino acid sequence: CASSYSRREWQYF.

The chain links TRBV4-1 to TRBJ1-1, with D possibly matching TRBD1 (5 bases). This CDR3 has 16 amino acids. Trimming stripped 0 bases from V and 2 bases from J, with 13 bases between. Germline V gene sequence: CDR1 MGHRA, CDR2 YSYEKL. CDR3 protein: CASSQDKRGANTEAFF. The CDR3 nucleotides read TGCGCCAGCAGCCAAGATAAGAGAGGGGCTAACACTGAAGCTTTCTTT.

The V call is TRBV28, the J call TRBJ2-7; 7 bases align to TRBD2. Germline CDR1 MDHEN, CDR2 SYDVKM. J lost 3 bases, V lost 8 bases, and 10 bases had no gene match. The CDR3 sequence is 14 residues long. CDR3 DNA sequence: TGTGCCAGCTTACCCGGGAGGCCTAGCTACGAGCAGTACTTC. Translating gives CASLPGRPSYEQYF.

The V call is TRBV6-1, the J call TRBJ1-5; a weak D match, TRBD1 (6 bases). CDR1 is MNHNS and CDR2 is SASEGT in the germline V gene. V lost 2 bases, J lost 9 bases, and 14 bases lay in between. The CDR3 contains 14 residues. CDR3 nucleotides: TGTGCCAGCAGTGAATTCGACAGGTTATCGCCCCAGCATTTT. It specifies CASSEFDRLSPQHF.

In this sample, this clone turned up a few times. In DNA, the CDR3 is TGTGCCAGCAGTGATAGGTATTCCACCGGGGAGCTGTTTTTT. Translation: CASSDRYSTGELFF. The chain is built from TRBV2 and TRBJ2-2; D not certain. The V gene lost 3 bases and the J gene lost 4 bases, with 9 bases spanning the gap. CDR1 and CDR2 from the germline V gene are SNHLY and FYNNEI. The CDR3 has 14 amino acids.

The chain has TRBV5-1 and TRBJ2-2; D remains ambiguous. The CDR3 extends over 14 amino acids. CDR1 SGHRS and CDR2 YFSETQ come from the germline V gene. With 8 bases removed from V and 5 bases from J, the gap between germline ends came to 16 bases. CDR3 sequence: CASGVGSGTGELFF. The CDR3 bases are TGCGCCAGTGGAGTGGGATCTGGTACCGGGGAGCTGTTTTTT.

This chain links TRBV7-9 with TRBJ2-7, with D maybe TRBD1 (5 bases). The CDR3 covers 18 residues. Germline assignment: CDR1 SEHNR and CDR2 FQNEAQ (reference sequence). V lost 4 bases and J lost 9, with 31 bases in between. The CDR3 nucleotides read TGTGCCAGCAGCTCCAATCGCCGGACAATCCGATCCTACGAAGGGCAGTACTTC. Its protein is CASSSNRRTIRSYEGQYF. The full variable domain, with the rest looked up from reference TRBV7-9 and TRBJ2-7, is DTGVSQNPRHKITKRGQNVTFRCDPISEHNRLYWYRQTLGQGPEFLTYFQNEAQLEKSRLLSDRFSAERPKGSFSTLEIQRTEQGDSAMYLCASSSNRRTIRSYEGQYFGPGTRLTVT.

The rearrangement links TRBV7-6 to TRBJ2-5; 8 positions match TRBD1. CDR1 SGHVS and CDR2 FNYEAQ come from the germline V gene. CDR3 length: 14 amino acids. The V gene end was trimmed by 5 bases and the J gene end by 5 bases; junction bases not matched to a gene: 7. The CDR3 region has the DNA TGTGCCAGCAGCCAGAGGACAGGGAGGGAGACCCAGTACTTC. It codes for CASSQRTGRETQYF.

This clone was seen just once. The rearrangement uses TRBV9 and TRBJ2-5; 7 bases match TRBD1. CDR3 length: 15 amino acids. Trimming at V came to 4 bases and at J to 1 base, leaving 7 bases not matched to a gene. Germline V lookup: CDR1 SGDLS, CDR2 YYNGEE. The CDR3 region has the DNA TGTGCCAGCAGCACCGGGACAGCAGTCCAAGAGACCCAGTACTTC. Amino acids: CASSTGTAVQETQYF.

This chain connects TRBV5-4 to TRBJ2-5, with D possibly matching TRBD2 (5 bases). CDR1 is SGHNT, CDR2 YYREEE, per germline (reference sequence). CDR3 length equals 14 residues. V lost 4 bases to trimming and J lost 5 bases, with 15 bases between them. Here the CDR3 DNA reads TGTGCCAGCAGCCAAAGCGGCCGAGAGGAGACCCAGTACTTC. Protein product: CASSQSGREETQYF.

J is TRBJ2-1 and V is TRBV4-2; the D gene is possibly TRBD2 (6 bases). Germline CDR1 and CDR2: LGHNA and YNFKEQ. This CDR3 spans 15 amino acids. V gave up 1 base and J gave up 0 bases, with 7 bases separating them. The CDR3 is CASSQGGASYNEQFF. The CDR3 DNA sequence: TGTGCCAGCAGCCAAGGCGGGGCCTCCTACAATGAGCAGTTCTTC.

This chain links TRBV2 with TRBJ2-1; 7 nucleotides align to TRBD2. CDR3 length: 16 amino acids. J lost 0 bases, V lost 4 bases, and 6 bases had no gene match. Germline V lookup: CDR1 SNHLY, CDR2 FYNNEI. DNA for the CDR3: TGTGCCAGCAGTGCGGGGGAGGGAGACTCCTACAATGAGCAGTTCTTC. Encoded protein: CASSAGEGDSYNEQFF.

Comments on this clone: The germline gene is not matched at one end of the junction; a read error may be the cause. The gene calls are TRBV7-2 and TRBJ2-5; D may match TRBD1 or TRBD2 (5 bases each). This CDR3 has 13 residues. The V gene's germline CDR1 is SGHTA and CDR2 FQGNSA. CDR3 loop: CASSLEPGPLRDF. The CDR3 DNA reads as TGTGCCAGCAGCTTAGAACCGGGACCCCTTCGCGACTTC.

A few counts support this clone. The rearrangement links TRBV6-5 to TRBJ1-5, with D tentatively TRBD1 (5 bases). The CDR3 sequence is 13 residues long. Germline V gives CDR1 MNHEY, CDR2 SVGAGI. V lost 8 bases and J lost 2, with 10 bases in between. The chain's CDR3 is CASGGGRNQPQHF. The CDR3 coding sequence is TGTGCCAGCGGGGGGGGACGCAATCAGCCCCAGCATTTT.